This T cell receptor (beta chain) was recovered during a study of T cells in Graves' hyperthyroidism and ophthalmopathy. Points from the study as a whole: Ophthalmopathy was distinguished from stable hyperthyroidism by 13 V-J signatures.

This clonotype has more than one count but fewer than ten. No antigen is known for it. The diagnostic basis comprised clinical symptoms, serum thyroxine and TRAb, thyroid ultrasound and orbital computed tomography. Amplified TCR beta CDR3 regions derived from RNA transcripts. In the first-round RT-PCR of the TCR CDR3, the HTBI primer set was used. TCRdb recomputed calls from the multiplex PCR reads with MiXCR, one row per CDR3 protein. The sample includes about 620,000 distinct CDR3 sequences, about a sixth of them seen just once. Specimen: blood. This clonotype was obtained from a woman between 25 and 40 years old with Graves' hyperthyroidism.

This chain's CDR3 is CSASTDLTDTQYF. The DNA of the CDR3 is TGCAGTGCTAGTACGGACCTCACAGATACGCAGTATTTT. The gene calls are TRBV20-1 and TRBJ2-3; D remains unclear. The CDR3 is 13 residues long. The V gene lost 3 bases and the J gene lost 2 bases, with 9 bases spanning the gap. Looked up from germline, CDR1 is DFQATT and CDR2 is SNEGSKA (reference sequence).